This TCR beta chain was identified in a study of T cell repertoires in cytomegalovirus infection. On the study more broadly: Public TCR beta signature analysis indicated the presence of both CMV infection and matching HLA type.

TCRdb passed the reads through MiXCR, listing each CDR3 protein once. The data show some 560,000 distinct CDR3 sequences, 35% to 50% seen once. This clonotype was observed a few times. The antigen is not known. With 6 bases removed from V and 8 bases from J, the gap between germline ends came to 10 bases. CDR1 is SGHTA and CDR2 is FQGNSA in the germline V gene. The CDR3 runs to 11 residues. General study results and limits: There were HLA-C-restricted CMV-specific TCR beta clonotypes dominating the ex vivo response. CMV carriers with the relevant HLA were identified by cumulative public TCR beta family frequency.

The source material was cultured PBMCs, sampled from culture after CMV antigen stimulation. The sequence derives from a human donor in good health (CMV status not recorded). Some clones in this sample may be carry-over from other donors' samples. The rearrangement joins TRBV7-2 to TRBJ1-2; D call uncertain. The CDR3 DNA reads TGTGCCAGCAGTTCATGGCGGGGCTACACCTTC. The encoded protein is CASSSWRGYTF. Full variable domain (remainder filled in from reference TRBV7-2 and TRBJ1-2): GAGVSQSPSNKVTEKGKDVELRCDPISGHTALYWYRQSLGQGLEFLIYFQGNSAPDKSGLPSDRFSAERTGGSVSTLTIQRTQQEDSAVYLCASSSWRGYTFGSGTRLTVV.